Listed below are T cell receptor beta chains from one sample, sequenced in a study of cytotoxic CD8 clonotypes in ibrutinib-treated CLL. This table comes from immunoSEQ multiplex PCR, and its TCRdb copy is limited to in-frame clones, with some not included. This table holds 140,000 to 150,000 clones, 76% found once. The starting material was PBMCs, obtained after 24 months of ibrutinib treatment. All receptors come from a human donor with chronic lymphocytic leukemia. The CDR3 runs from the conserved cysteine through the conserved F or W. The order of the fields is J gene, clone size, D gene, V gene, CDR3 DNA, CDR3 protein. D genes are given only for firm matches. Clone size is shown for a subset of rows, as once, few, many or a class of expanded clone.

>TRBJ1-3|.|.|TRBV27
TGTGCCAGCAGACCGGGGTTCGCGGGTGGAAACACCATATATTTT
CASRPGFAGGNTIYF
>TRBJ1-2|few|TRBD1|TRBV18
TGTGCCAGCTCACGGGACAGGGGCGCGTATGGCTACACCTTC
CASSRDRGAYGYTF
>TRBJ1-4|.|.|TRBV28
TGTGCCAGTTACGGGACGGGAAATGAAAAACTGTTTTTT
CASYGTGNEKLFF
>TRBJ2-7|.|TRBD2|TRBV9
TGTGCCAGCAGCTCGCCTAGCGGGTCCTTACCCTACGAGCAGTACTTC
CASSSPSGSLPYEQYF
>TRBJ1-1|.|.|TRBV21-1
TGTGCCAGCAGCAAAAGCTCTGGGGGGCAAGCTTTCTTT
CASSKSSGGQAFF
>TRBJ2-2|.|.|TRBV7-2
TGTGCCAGCAGCTTAGCGGGGGCCGGGGAGCTGTTTTTT
CASSLAGAGELFF
>TRBJ2-3|.|TRBD2|TRBV7-3
TGTGCCAGCAGCCCCGTAGCGGGGGGGGCCGATACGCAGTATTTT
CASSPVAGGADTQYF
>TRBJ2-7|.|.|TRBV5-1
TGCGCCAGCAGCTTGGAAGGGGGAAGGTACGAGCAGTACTTC
CASSLEGGRYEQYF
>TRBJ1-5|.|TRBD1|TRBV5-1
TGCGCCAGCAGCCCGGGACAGGCGGATCAGCCCCAGCATTTT
CASSPGQADQPQHF
>TRBJ1-2|.|TRBD1|TRBV30
TGTGCCTGGAGTGTAGGGACAGGGATTGGCTACACCTTC
CAWSVGTGIGYTF
>TRBJ2-7|.|TRBD1|TRBV7-2
TGTGCCAGCAGCTTATGGGGACAGGGATACGAGCAGTACTTC
CASSLWGQGYEQYF
>TRBJ2-5|.|TRBD2|TRBV10-3
TGTGCCACCTCACCGACTAGCGGGGTGGGGGAGACCCAGTACTTC
CATSPTSGVGETQYF
>TRBJ1-4|.|TRBD1|TRBV6-5
TGTGCCAGCAGTTACTCGGGACAGGACAACAATGAAAAACTGTTTTTT
CASSYSGQDNNEKLFF
>TRBJ2-3|.|.|TRBV6-1
TGTGCCAGCAGGACGGATCGCACAGATACGCAGTATTTT
CASRTDRTDTQYF
>TRBJ1-2|.|.|TRBV13
TGTGCCAGCAGCAGACACGACACGGGGGGCTACACCTTC
CASSRHDTGGYTF
>TRBJ2-3|.|.|TRBV7-9
TGTGCCAGCAGCGCCGGACTAGGGGGCGTAGCGGGGTATTTT
CASSAGLGGVAGYF
>TRBJ2-1|.|TRBD1|TRBV10-3
TGTGCCATCGGGGACAGGGTTTCAAATGAGCAGTTCTTC
CAIGDRVSNEQFF
>TRBJ2-3|.|TRBD2|TRBV9
TGTGCCAGCAAATCCGGGACTAGCGGGAGAGAGGGGACCGCGGATACGCAGTATTTT
CASKSGTSGREGTADTQYF
>TRBJ2-6|.|.|TRBV7-3
TGTGCCAGCAGCCCCACGGGTGGCTCTGGGGCCAACGTCCTGACTTTC
CASSPTGGSGANVLTF
>TRBJ2-7|.|.|TRBV19
TGTGCCAGTAGTATAGATCTTGCAGGCTACGAGCAGTACTTC
CASSIDLAGYEQYF
>TRBJ2-5|.|.|TRBV11-2
TGTGCCAGCAGCTTAGGGGGTTCTCAGTACTTC
CASSLGGSQYF
>TRBJ2-3|.|.|TRBV6-5
TGTGCCAGCAGTTACTCATTTTCGGGGACACAGTATTTT
CASSYSFSGTQYF
>TRBJ1-5|.|.|TRBV14
TGTGCCAGCAGCCCGGACCCTAATCAGCCCCAGCATTTT
CASSPDPNQPQHF
>TRBJ2-7|.|.|TRBV7-8
TGTGCCAGCAGCCTCTCCCCGGGGGCGCAGTACTTC
CASSLSPGAQYF
>TRBJ1-5|.|.|TRBV9
TGTGCCAGCAGCCTTGGAGGAGGGAGCAATCAGCCCCAGCATTTT
CASSLGGGSNQPQHF
>TRBJ1-2|.|.|TRBV11-2
TGTGCCAGCAGCTTAGATAGGTTGAACTATGGCTACACCTTC
CASSLDRLNYGYTF
>TRBJ2-5|.|.|TRBV2
TGTGCCAGCAACCAACGGGAGACCCAGTACTTC
CASNQRETQYF
>TRBJ2-7|once|.|TRBV5-5
TGTGCCAGCAGCTTTGGGGCCTACGAGCAGTACTTC
CASSFGAYEQYF
>TRBJ2-1|.|TRBD2|TRBV7-2
TGTGCCAGCAGCCCCCAGGAGCGGGGGTTCCACAATGAGCAGTTCTTC
CASSPQERGFHNEQFF
>TRBJ2-3|once|.|TRBV5-1
TGCGCCAGCAGCTTCCTCACTAGCACAGATACGCAGTATTTT
CASSFLTSTDTQYF
>TRBJ2-5|.|.|TRBV5-1
TGCGCCAGCAGCTTGGGATGGGGGGAGACCCAGTACTTC
CASSLGWGETQYF
>TRBJ2-7|.|TRBD1|TRBV19
TGTGCCAGTAGACCGGGACAGGGGTTCCACGAGCAGTACTTC
CASRPGQGFHEQYF
>TRBJ1-2|.|.|TRBV28
TGTGCCAGCAGTTTAGTCGTGACGGCCAACTATGGCTACACCTTC
CASSLVVTANYGYTF
>TRBJ2-5|once|TRBD1|TRBV11-3
TGTGCCAGCCTATTGGGACAGGGATGGGAGACCCAGTACTTC
CASLLGQGWETQYF
>TRBJ2-7|.|TRBD1|TRBV6-5
TGTGCCAGCAGTTACCGGGCTACAGGGGGCGACGAGCAGTACTTC
CASSYRATGGDEQYF
>TRBJ2-1|.|TRBD1|TRBV23-1
TGCGCCAGCAGTCCAGCGACAGGGAGCTCCTACAATGAGCAGTTCTTC
CASSPATGSSYNEQFF
>TRBJ1-6|.|.|TRBV2
TGTGCCAGCAGTGAGGGGTTTGGTTCACCCCTCCACTTT
CASSEGFGSPLHF
>TRBJ1-6|.|.|TRBV18
TGTGCCAGCTCACCCGGCTGGGGGGGTGATTCACCCCTCCACTTT
CASSPGWGGDSPLHF
>TRBJ2-7|.|TRBD2|TRBV27
TGTGCCACCCAGCGGGAGGCCTTCTCCTACGAGCAGTACTTC
CATQREAFSYEQYF
>TRBJ2-2|.|.|TRBV11-2
TGTGCCAGCAGCGTAAGGGGGGGTGGCACCGGGGAGCCGTTTTTT
CASSVRGGGTGEPFF
>TRBJ1-3|.|.|TRBV2
TGTGCCAGCAGTGAATCGGAAGTAGGAAACACCATATATTTT
CASSESEVGNTIYF
>TRBJ2-2|.|.|TRBV29-1
TGCAGCGGGGTTAGGGGGATCGGCGGCACCGGGGAGCTGTTTTTT
CSGVRGIGGTGELFF
>TRBJ2-1|once|.|TRBV5-1
TGCGCCAGCAGCTTGGCTACCTCACCTGGGAATGAGCAGTTCTTC
CASSLATSPGNEQFF
>TRBJ1-1|.|.|TRBV5-6
TGTGCCAGCAGCCTTGGGGCTGAAGCTTTCTTT
CASSLGAEAFF
>TRBJ1-5|.|.|TRBV7-8
TGTGCCAGCAGCCAAGGCCGGGACCCCCGTGTCGGGCCCCAGCATTTT
CASSQGRDPRVGPQHF
>TRBJ1-2|.|TRBD1|TRBV6-1
TGTGCCAGCAGAACAGGGGTGGGTTATGGCTACACCTTC
CASRTGVGYGYTF
>TRBJ2-7|.|TRBD2|TRBV6-4
TGTGCCAGCAGTGCCCCCGGGGACTACTCCTACGAGCAGTACTTC
CASSAPGDYSYEQYF
>TRBJ1-2|.|.|TRBV10-3
TGTGCCATAACGGACAGAAACTATGGCTACACCTTC
CAITDRNYGYTF
>TRBJ2-7|once|.|TRBV29-1
TGCAGCGTTTCAGGGGGGACCTACGAGCAGTACTTC
CSVSGGTYEQYF